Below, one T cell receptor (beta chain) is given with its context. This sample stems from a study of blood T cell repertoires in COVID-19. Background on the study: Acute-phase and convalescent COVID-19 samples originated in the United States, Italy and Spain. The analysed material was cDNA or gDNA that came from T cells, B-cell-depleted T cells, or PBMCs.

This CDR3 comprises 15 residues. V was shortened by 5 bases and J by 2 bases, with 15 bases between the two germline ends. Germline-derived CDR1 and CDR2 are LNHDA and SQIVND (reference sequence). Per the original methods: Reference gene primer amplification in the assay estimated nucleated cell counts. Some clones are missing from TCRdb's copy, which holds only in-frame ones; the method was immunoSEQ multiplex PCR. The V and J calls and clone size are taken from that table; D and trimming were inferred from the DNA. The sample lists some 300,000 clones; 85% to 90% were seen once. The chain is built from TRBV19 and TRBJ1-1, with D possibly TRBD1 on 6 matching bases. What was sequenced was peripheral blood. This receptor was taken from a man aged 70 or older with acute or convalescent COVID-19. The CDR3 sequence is CASSYTGPRNTEAFF. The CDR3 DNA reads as TGTGCCAGTAGTTACACAGGGCCTCGAAACACTGAAGCTTTCTTT.